This T cell receptor beta chain was recorded in a study of monozygotic twins with inflammatory bowel disease. The germline V gene has CDR1 MNHNS and CDR2 SASEGT. This CDR3 spans 15 amino acids. TCRdb reprocessed the 5' RACE reads, keeping one entry per CDR3 protein, no DNA. The sample's table shows 310,000 or so distinct CDR3 sequences. The TCR was taken from a human donor with ulcerative colitis or Crohn's disease, or a healthy co-twin of an affected twin (not recorded which). The sequenced material came from blood. The V and J genes are TRBV6-1 and TRBJ1-4; TCRdb reports TRBD1, a call that lacks DNA to check it against. CDR3 amino acids: CASSPLDRGLEKLFF.